The rows below give T cell receptor beta chains drawn from one sample of a study of T cells expressing NK-cell markers. One entry per CDR3 protein, without DNA, is what TCRdb gives after re-calling the 5' RACE reads. The repertoire table contains some 340,000 distinct CDR3 sequences. Sequenced: blood T cells: a sorted CD56 or NKG2C T cell subset, CD4+ or CD8+ T cells, or bulk PBMC T cells (not recorded which). Every receptor here comes from a man between 18 and 69 years old in good health. Each CDR3 is given with its conserved first and last residue. Each record gives: J gene, V gene, CDR3 protein.

j_gene: TRBJ1-4
v_gene: TRBV5-6
CDR3aa: CASSLNSNEKLFF

j_gene: TRBJ1-2
v_gene: TRBV6-4
CDR3aa: CASRKDRNLPYGYTF

j_gene: TRBJ2-3
v_gene: TRBV19
CDR3aa: CASSIAGRGPQSTDTQYF

j_gene: TRBJ2-1
v_gene: TRBV18
CDR3aa: CASSPGTGEEQFF

j_gene: TRBJ2-2
v_gene: TRBV5-1
CDR3aa: CASNYRGREAGELFF

j_gene: TRBJ2-1
v_gene: TRBV6-1
CDR3aa: CASSTSGGASNEQFF

j_gene: TRBJ2-2
v_gene: TRBV6-5
CDR3aa: CASSSRGQNTGELFF

j_gene: TRBJ2-2
v_gene: TRBV6-6
CDR3aa: CASRTAGGELFF

j_gene: TRBJ1-5
v_gene: TRBV7-8
CDR3aa: CASSPERRGLRNQPQHF

j_gene: TRBJ2-2
v_gene: TRBV5-6
CDR3aa: CASSYRDRYTGELFF

j_gene: TRBJ1-6
v_gene: TRBV30
CDR3aa: CAWSLDSGLSPLHF

j_gene: TRBJ2-7
v_gene: TRBV9
CDR3aa: CASSVHWEGEQYF

j_gene: TRBJ2-7
v_gene: TRBV11-2
CDR3aa: CASSLGIGHQTLYEQYF

j_gene: TRBJ2-1
v_gene: TRBV11-2
CDR3aa: CASSRRQYNEQFF

j_gene: TRBJ2-1
v_gene: TRBV6-2/TRBV6-3
CDR3aa: CASSYSRASDNEQFF

j_gene: TRBJ2-1
v_gene: TRBV7-9
CDR3aa: CASSPRERGGGNEQFF

j_gene: TRBJ2-7
v_gene: TRBV6-1
CDR3aa: CASFSLGGTSEQYF

j_gene: TRBJ2-7
v_gene: TRBV27
CDR3aa: CASSLDCRPTSSVYEQYF

j_gene: TRBJ2-1
v_gene: TRBV5-3
CDR3aa: CARSPGAYNEQFF

j_gene: TRBJ2-1
v_gene: TRBV11-3
CDR3aa: CASSLGQGTGSYNEQFF

j_gene: TRBJ2-5
v_gene: TRBV5-1
CDR3aa: CASSTSGGETQYF

j_gene: TRBJ1-5
v_gene: TRBV6-1
CDR3aa: CASSEGTISNQPQHF

j_gene: TRBJ2-7
v_gene: TRBV18
CDR3aa: CASSRDRKPNYEQYF

j_gene: TRBJ2-5
v_gene: TRBV12-3/TRBV12-4
CDR3aa: CASSFRVGFGTQYF

j_gene: TRBJ2-1
v_gene: TRBV5-1
CDR3aa: CASSLAGGWDEQFF

j_gene: TRBJ2-7
v_gene: TRBV7-9
CDR3aa: CASSQAAPSSYEQYF

j_gene: TRBJ1-2
v_gene: TRBV5-1
CDR3aa: CASSRQGDGYGYTF

j_gene: TRBJ2-7
v_gene: TRBV6-1
CDR3aa: CASSEEGALPSEQYF

j_gene: TRBJ2-5
v_gene: TRBV7-2
CDR3aa: CASSLKTSGLQETQYF

j_gene: TRBJ2-5
v_gene: TRBV12-3/TRBV12-4
CDR3aa: CASSFRTSRAAQYF

j_gene: TRBJ2-1
v_gene: TRBV29-1
CDR3aa: CSVGAEGTYNEQFF

j_gene: TRBJ2-7
v_gene: TRBV6-5
CDR3aa: CASSYSDASYEQYF

j_gene: TRBJ2-6
v_gene: TRBV6-1
CDR3aa: CASSELMVPGANVLTF

j_gene: TRBJ2-3
v_gene: TRBV5-1
CDR3aa: CASSFQFTDTQYF

j_gene: TRBJ1-4
v_gene: TRBV6-1
CDR3aa: CASSEYTRAKLFF

j_gene: TRBJ2-5
v_gene: TRBV7-3
CDR3aa: CASSPAGYSETQYF

j_gene: TRBJ1-2
v_gene: TRBV15
CDR3aa: CATSRALIGTSFYGYTF

j_gene: TRBJ1-4
v_gene: TRBV7-9
CDR3aa: CASSAPQGAGVEKLFF

j_gene: TRBJ1-3
v_gene: TRBV14
CDR3aa: CASSQGSHGYGPGNTIYF

j_gene: TRBJ1-1
v_gene: TRBV20-1
CDR3aa: CSARNFRNTEAFF

j_gene: TRBJ2-1
v_gene: TRBV5-6
CDR3aa: CASSTPGLSSYNEQFF

j_gene: TRBJ1-3
v_gene: TRBV7-2
CDR3aa: CASSPVPYTGNTIYF